A single sample gave rise to the 3 T cell receptor beta chains below, sequenced in a study of blood T cell repertoires in COVID-19. TCRdb's table, derived via immunoSEQ multiplex PCR, lists solely in-frame clones and lacks some. The repertoire holds around 200,000 clones, around 84% seen once, with under 4% in the top ten. Sequenced material: PBMCs or T cells enriched from blood (not recorded which). All receptors derive from a woman younger than 45 who had recovered from COVID-19.

This chain connects TRBV3-1 (or the pseudogene TRBV3-2) to TRBJ2-7, with TRBD1 matching over 8 bases. Germline CDR1 reads LGHDT; CDR2 reads YNNKEL (reference sequence). J was trimmed by 6 bases and V by 4 bases; bases with no gene match: 8. The CDR3 covers 14 residues. CDR3 in amino acids: CASSRTWTGSEQYF. In DNA, the CDR3 is TGTGCCAGCAGCCGGACCTGGACAGGGAGCGAGCAGTACTTC.

J is TRBJ1-2 and V is TRBV24-1, with D possibly TRBD1 on 6 matching bases. This CDR3 has 16 amino acids. Germline CDR1 is KGHDR and CDR2 is SFDVKD. The germline V and J ends were trimmed by 3 bases and 2 bases, with 15 bases remaining between them. CDR3 bases: TGTGCCACCAGTGATGGGGGGGCAGGGGAGAACTATGGCTACACCTTC. Its translation: CATSDGGAGENYGYTF.

The chain joins TRBV18 to TRBJ2-5; 7 nucleotides line up with TRBD2. The J segment lost 5 bases and the V segment lost 2 bases, leaving 14 bases of the junction unmatched. Germline values: CDR1 KGHSH, CDR2 LQKENI. The CDR3 has 17 residues. CDR3 DNA sequence: TGTGCCAGCTCACCAAGGAGAAGCTCGGGACTACTGGAGACCCAGTACTTC. Amino acids: CASSPRRSSGLLETQYF.